The 15 T cell receptor beta chains listed next were all sequenced from one sample in a study of T cell changes during pregnancy in multiple sclerosis. Measured with immunoSEQ multiplex PCR; TCRdb has only the in-frame clones, and not every one. The sample shows about 34,000 clones, around 90% of them seen only once. Specimen: CD8+ T cells from peripheral blood mononuclear cells, collected in the third trimester of pregnancy. These receptors all come from a female donor with multiple sclerosis, enrolled in a pregnancy study.

The V and J genes are TRBV29-1 and TRBJ2-1, with TRBD1 matching 7 bases. Germline V CDR1 and CDR2: SQVTM, ANQGSEA. The CDR3 spans 14 residues. Trimming at V came to 6 bases and at J to 0 bases, leaving 5 bases not matched to a gene. DNA of the CDR3: TGCAGCGTGCCGGGACAGTTCTCCTACAATGAGCAGTTCTTC. This codes for CSVPGQFSYNEQFF.

V usage is TRBV19 and J usage is TRBJ1-1; TRBD1 is a possible D gene (5 bases). The CDR3 loop spans 14 amino acids. Germline CDR1 is LNHDA and CDR2 is SQIVND (reference sequence). Trimming took off 3 bases at V and 2 bases at J, with 10 bases between the two ends. CDR3 protein: CASSIQGPNTEAFF. The CDR3 coding sequence is TGTGCCAGTAGTATTCAGGGTCCTAACACTGAAGCTTTCTTT.

The J gene is TRBJ2-2, the V gene TRBV9, with 8 bases matching TRBD1. J was trimmed by 4 bases and V by 4 bases; bases with no gene match: 12. The germline CDR1 and CDR2 sequences are SGDLS and YYNGEE. The CDR3 totals 17 residues. The CDR3 coding sequence is TGTGCCAGCAGCCCTACTACCGGGACAGGATCCACCGGGGAGCTGTTTTTT. Protein sequence: CASSPTTGTGSTGELFF.

The genes are TRBV18 and TRBJ2-1; D might be TRBD1 (6 bases). There are 15 residues in the CDR3. Trimming removed 3 bases from V and 1 base from J, with 10 bases in between. Germline V gene data show CDR1 as KGHSH and CDR2 as LQKENI. The CDR3 reads CASSPGRGSYNEQFF. For the CDR3, the DNA is TGTGCCAGCTCACCCGGCAGGGGATCCTACAATGAGCAGTTCTTC.

V and J are TRBV19 and TRBJ2-5, with 10 bases that match TRBD1. J gave up 5 bases and V 2 bases, and 8 bases lay outside the gene matches. Germline CDR1 and CDR2: LNHDA and SQIVND (reference sequence). CDR3 length: 16 residues. CDR3: CASSINPTGGAETQYF. In DNA form, the CDR3 reads TGTGCCAGTAGTATAAACCCGACAGGGGGCGCGGAGACCCAGTACTTC.

The chain couples TRBV15 to TRBJ2-7, with D maybe TRBD1 (5 bases). The V gene lost 5 bases and the J gene lost 6 bases, with 11 bases spanning the gap. The germline V gene has CDR1 LNHNV and CDR2 YYDKDF (reference sequence). This CDR3 spans 12 amino acids. CDR3 bases: TGTGCCACCAGCCCCATAGGGGTCGAGCAGTACTTC. It translates to CATSPIGVEQYF.

This clone came up a few times. The rearrangement joins TRBV25-1 to TRBJ1-1; TRBD1 is a possible D gene (5 bases). Germline assignment: CDR1 MGHDK and CDR2 SYGVNS. The CDR3 length is 12 residues. The V gene lost 6 bases and the J gene lost 4 bases, with 9 bases spanning the gap. The CDR3 nucleotides read TGTGCCAGCAGGCAAGGGGTCACTGAAGCTTTCTTT. Its protein is CASRQGVTEAFF.

This chain connects TRBV11-2 to TRBJ1-4; D not certain. Per germline, CDR1 SGHAT and CDR2 FQNNGV. This CDR3 contains 16 residues. The V end was cut by 5 bases, the J end by 0 bases, with 13 bases between. CDR3 sequence reads: CASSPYPSATNEKLFF. As DNA, the CDR3 is TGTGCCAGCAGCCCCTATCCTTCTGCAACTAATGAAAAACTGTTTTTT.

The chain links TRBV4-3 to TRBJ2-7; D is unclear. This CDR3 has 13 residues. V was shortened by 1 base and J by 4 bases, with 8 bases between the two germline ends. In germline, CDR1 is LGHNA, CDR2 YSLEER. The CDR3 DNA is TGCGCCAGCAGCCAAGCCCTCCCGTACGAGCAGTACTTC. The encoded protein is CASSQALPYEQYF.

V gene TRBV7-2 combines with J gene TRBJ1-2; weak D call: TRBD1 (5 bases). V was shortened by 8 bases and J by 3 bases, with 19 bases between the two germline ends. CDR1 is SGHTA, CDR2 FQGNSA, per germline. The CDR3 sequence is 15 residues long. The CDR3 DNA is TGTGCCAGCGTAACGGCGGCGGGAGGGGACTATGGCTACACCTTC. Amino acids: CASVTAAGGDYGYTF.

This chain links TRBV28 with TRBJ1-2; D is unclear. This CDR3 is 14 amino acids long. V was cut by 7 bases and J by 5 bases, with 17 bases left in between. Germline loops: CDR1 MDHEN, CDR2 SYDVKM. DNA for the CDR3: TGTGCCAGCACCCGACCCCAGGCTTCTTATGGCTACACCTTC. It specifies CASTRPQASYGYTF.

The gene calls are TRBV4-3 and TRBJ2-7; 8 bases are a match to TRBD1. This CDR3 contains 14 residues. V dropped 4 bases and J dropped 2; count of bases not matched to a gene: 4. The germline gives CDR1 LGHNA, CDR2 YSLEER. CDR3 nucleotides: TGCGCCAGCAGCCCAGGGACAGGAGCCTACGAGCAGTACTTC. Translated: CASSPGTGAYEQYF.

The V and J genes are TRBV6-1 and TRBJ2-7; TRBD2 is a possible D gene (5 bases). V lost 5 bases and J 1 base, leaving 12 bases between the germline ends. Germline assignment: CDR1 MNHNS and CDR2 SASEGT. CDR3 length equals 14 residues. CDR3 in DNA: TGTGCCAGCAGTCTGAGAGGGCGGTCCTACGAGCAGTACTTC. This translates into CASSLRGRSYEQYF.

This chain connects TRBV14 to TRBJ1-1; D uncertain. The CDR3 runs 16 residues. Trimming shortened V by 4 bases and J by 0 bases, and 15 bases separated the two germline ends. Germline CDR1 SGHDN, CDR2 FVKESK. CDR3 DNA sequence: TGTGCCAGCAGCCCCAGAGGGCCAGATATGAACACTGAAGCTTTCTTT. Its protein product is CASSPRGPDMNTEAFF.

V and J are TRBV10-3 and TRBJ2-5; D is ambiguous. CDR1 and CDR2 (germline): ENHRY, SYGVKD. V was shortened by 3 bases and J by 2 bases, with 10 bases between the two germline ends. The CDR3 runs to 14 residues. CDR3 sequence reads: CAISDPRFQETQYF. CDR3 DNA: TGTGCCATCAGTGATCCCCGGTTTCAAGAGACCCAGTACTTC.